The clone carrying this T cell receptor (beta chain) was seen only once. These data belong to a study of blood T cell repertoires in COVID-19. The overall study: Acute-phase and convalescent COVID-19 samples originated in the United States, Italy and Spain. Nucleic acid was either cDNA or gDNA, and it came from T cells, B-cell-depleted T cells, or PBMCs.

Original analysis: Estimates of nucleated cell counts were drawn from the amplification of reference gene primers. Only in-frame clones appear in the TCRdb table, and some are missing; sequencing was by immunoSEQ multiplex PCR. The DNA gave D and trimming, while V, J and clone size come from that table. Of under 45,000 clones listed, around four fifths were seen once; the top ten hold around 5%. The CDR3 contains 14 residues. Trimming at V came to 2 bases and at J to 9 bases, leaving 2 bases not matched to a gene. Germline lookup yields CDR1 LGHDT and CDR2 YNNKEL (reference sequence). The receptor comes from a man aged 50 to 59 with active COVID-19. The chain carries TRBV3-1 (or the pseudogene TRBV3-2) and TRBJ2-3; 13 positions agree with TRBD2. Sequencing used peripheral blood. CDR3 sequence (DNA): TGTGCCAGCAGCCAAATGACTAGCGGGGGGACGCAGTATTTT. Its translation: CASSQMTSGGTQYF.